The sequence of this T cell receptor (beta chain) was determined in a study of T cells after yellow fever vaccination. Study-level results: Reappearance after the booster was seen for most primary-vaccination clones, at 95% to 96% CD4 and about 90% CD8. Overall, a small share of clonotypes was seen in both CD4 and CD8 compartments.

TCR cDNA was made by 5'RACE template switching, adding a universal primer site and UMIs. TCRdb reprocessed the 5' RACE reads with MiXCR, giving one entry per CDR3 protein. The data show approximately 330,000 distinct CDR3 sequences, about 4% seen once. This clonotype occurred a few times. Its antigen is still unknown. The sequence was obtained from a man aged 18 to 35 who received the YFV17D yellow fever vaccine. The source was PBMCs, collected 5 days after the yellow fever booster vaccination.

In DNA form, the CDR3 reads TGTGCCAGCAGCTTAATAGCCGGAGGGAACACTGAAGCTTTCTTT. Protein: CASSLIAGGNTEAFF. The chain uses TRBV7-3 and TRBJ1-1; D gene ambiguous. Germline V gives CDR1 SGHTA, CDR2 FQGTGA. This CDR3 spans 15 amino acids. The germline V and J ends were trimmed by 1 base and 1 base, with 10 bases remaining between them.